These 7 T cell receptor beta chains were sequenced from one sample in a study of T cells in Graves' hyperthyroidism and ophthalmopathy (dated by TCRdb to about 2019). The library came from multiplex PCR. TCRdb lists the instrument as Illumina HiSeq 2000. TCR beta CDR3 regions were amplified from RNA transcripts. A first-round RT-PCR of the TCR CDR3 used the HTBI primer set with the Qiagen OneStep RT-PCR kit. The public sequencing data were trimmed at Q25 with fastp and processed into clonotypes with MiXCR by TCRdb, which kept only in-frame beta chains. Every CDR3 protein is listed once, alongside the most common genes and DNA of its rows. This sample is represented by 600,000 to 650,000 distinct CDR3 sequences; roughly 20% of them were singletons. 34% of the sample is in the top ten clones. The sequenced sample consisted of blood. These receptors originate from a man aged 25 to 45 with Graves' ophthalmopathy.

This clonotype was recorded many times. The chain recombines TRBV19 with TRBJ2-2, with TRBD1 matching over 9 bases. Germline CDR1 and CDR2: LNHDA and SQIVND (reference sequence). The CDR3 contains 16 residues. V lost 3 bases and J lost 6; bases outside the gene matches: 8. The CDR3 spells CASSMRLTGGSGELFF. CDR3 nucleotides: TGTGCCAGTAGTATGAGGTTGACAGGGGGATCCGGGGAGCTGTTTTTT. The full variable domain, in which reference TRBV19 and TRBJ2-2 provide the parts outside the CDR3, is DGGITQSPKYLFRKEGQNVTLSCEQNLNHDAMYWYRQDPGQGLRLIYYSQIVNDFQKGDIAEGYSVSREKKESFPLTVTSAQKNPTAFYLCASSMRLTGGSGELFFGEGSRLTVL.

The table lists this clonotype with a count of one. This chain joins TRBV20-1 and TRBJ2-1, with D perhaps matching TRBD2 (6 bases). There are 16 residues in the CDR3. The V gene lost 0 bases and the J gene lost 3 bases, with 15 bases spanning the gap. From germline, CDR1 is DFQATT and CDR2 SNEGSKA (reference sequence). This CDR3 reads CSARDKGGKIYNEQFF. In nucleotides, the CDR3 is TGCAGTGCTAGAGATAAAGGAGGGAAGATCTACAATGAGCAGTTCTTC.

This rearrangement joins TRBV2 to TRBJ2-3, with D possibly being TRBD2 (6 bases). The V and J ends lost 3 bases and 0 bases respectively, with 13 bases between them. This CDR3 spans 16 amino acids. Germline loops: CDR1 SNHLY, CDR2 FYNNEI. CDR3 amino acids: CASSDPGGTSTDTQYF. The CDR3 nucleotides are TGTGCCAGCAGTGACCCTGGCGGGACTAGCACAGATACGCAGTATTTT.

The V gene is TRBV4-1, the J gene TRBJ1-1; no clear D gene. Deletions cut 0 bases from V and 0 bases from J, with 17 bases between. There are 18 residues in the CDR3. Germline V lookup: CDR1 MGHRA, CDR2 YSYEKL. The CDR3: CASSQEPRRRELNTEAFF. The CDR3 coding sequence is TGCGCCAGCAGCCAAGAACCTAGAAGGAGGGAATTGAACACTGAAGCTTTCTTT.

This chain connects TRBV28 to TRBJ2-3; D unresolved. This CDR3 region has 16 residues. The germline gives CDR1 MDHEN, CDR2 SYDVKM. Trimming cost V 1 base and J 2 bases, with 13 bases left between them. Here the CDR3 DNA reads TGTGCCAGCAGTTTATTTTCGGGCAGCTACACAGATACGCAGTATTTT. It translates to CASSLFSGSYTDTQYF. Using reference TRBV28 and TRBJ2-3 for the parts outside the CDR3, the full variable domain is DVKVTQSSRYLVKRTGEKVFLECVQDMDHENMFWYRQDPGLGLRLIYFSYDVKMKEKGDIPEGYSVSREKKERFSLILESASTNQTSMYLCASSLFSGSYTDTQYFGPGTRLTVL.

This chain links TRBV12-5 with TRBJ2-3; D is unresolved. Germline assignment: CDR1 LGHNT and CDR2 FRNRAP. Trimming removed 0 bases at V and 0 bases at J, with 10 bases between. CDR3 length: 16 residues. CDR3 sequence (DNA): TGTGCTAGTGGTTTGGTTTCGGGCCTGAGCACAGATACGCAGTATTTT. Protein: CASGLVSGLSTDTQYF.

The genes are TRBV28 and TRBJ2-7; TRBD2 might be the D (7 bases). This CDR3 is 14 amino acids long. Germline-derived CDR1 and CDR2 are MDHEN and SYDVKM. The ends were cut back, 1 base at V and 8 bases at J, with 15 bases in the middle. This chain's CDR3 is CASSLSGSGTKQYF. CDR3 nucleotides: TGTGCCAGCAGTTTATCAGGAAGCGGGACAAAGCAGTACTTC.